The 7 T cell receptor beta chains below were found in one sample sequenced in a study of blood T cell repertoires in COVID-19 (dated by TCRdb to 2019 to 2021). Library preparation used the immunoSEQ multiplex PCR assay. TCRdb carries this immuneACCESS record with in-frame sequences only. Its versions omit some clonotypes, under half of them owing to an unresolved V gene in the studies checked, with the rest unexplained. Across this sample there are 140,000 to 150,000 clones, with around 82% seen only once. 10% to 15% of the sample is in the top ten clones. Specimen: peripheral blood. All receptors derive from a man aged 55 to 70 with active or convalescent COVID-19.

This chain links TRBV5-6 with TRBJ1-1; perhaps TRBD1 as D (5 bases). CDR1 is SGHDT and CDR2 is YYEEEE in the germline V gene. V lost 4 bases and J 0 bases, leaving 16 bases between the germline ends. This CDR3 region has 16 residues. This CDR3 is CASSTGFTGLNTEAFF. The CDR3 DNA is TGTGCCAGCAGCACTGGTTTCACAGGACTGAACACTGAAGCTTTCTTT.

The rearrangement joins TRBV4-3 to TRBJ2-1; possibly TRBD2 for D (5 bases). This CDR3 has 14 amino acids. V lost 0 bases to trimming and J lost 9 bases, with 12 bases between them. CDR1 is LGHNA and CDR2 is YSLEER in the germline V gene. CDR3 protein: CASSQDRAGGEQFF. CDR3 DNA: TGCGCCAGCAGCCAAGATCGGGCGGGCGGTGAGCAGTTCTTC.

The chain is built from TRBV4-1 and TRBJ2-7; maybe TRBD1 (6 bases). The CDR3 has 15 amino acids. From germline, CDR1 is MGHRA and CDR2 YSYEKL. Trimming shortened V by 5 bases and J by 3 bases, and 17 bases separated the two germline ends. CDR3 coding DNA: TGCGCCAGCAGCATACGAACAGGGACCCTCTACGAGCAGTACTTC. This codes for CASSIRTGTLYEQYF.

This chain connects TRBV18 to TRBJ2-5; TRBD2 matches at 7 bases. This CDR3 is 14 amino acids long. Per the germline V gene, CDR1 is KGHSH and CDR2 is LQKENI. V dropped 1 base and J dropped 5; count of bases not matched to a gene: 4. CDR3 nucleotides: TGTGCCAGCTCACCACTCGGACTAGGGGAGACCCAGTACTTC. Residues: CASSPLGLGETQYF. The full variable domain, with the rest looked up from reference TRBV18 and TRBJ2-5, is NAGVMQNPRHLVRRRGQEARLRCSPMKGHSHVYWYRQLPEEGLKFMVYLQKENIIDESGMPKERFSAEFPKEGPSILRIQQVVRGDSAAYFCASSPLGLGETQYFGPGTRLLVL.

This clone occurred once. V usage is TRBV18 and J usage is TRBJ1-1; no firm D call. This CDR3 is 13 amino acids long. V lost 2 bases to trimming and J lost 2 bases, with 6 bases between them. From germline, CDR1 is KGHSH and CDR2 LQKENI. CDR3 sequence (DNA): TGTGCCAGCTCACCAAACACCAACACTGAAGCTTTCTTT. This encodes CASSPNTNTEAFF.

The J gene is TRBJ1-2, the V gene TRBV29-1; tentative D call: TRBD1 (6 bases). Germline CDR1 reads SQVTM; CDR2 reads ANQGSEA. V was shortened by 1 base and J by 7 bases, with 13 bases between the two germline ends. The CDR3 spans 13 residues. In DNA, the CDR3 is TGCAGCGTTGAAGCGGGGGGCGGACCTGGCTACACCTTC. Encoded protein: CSVEAGGGPGYTF.

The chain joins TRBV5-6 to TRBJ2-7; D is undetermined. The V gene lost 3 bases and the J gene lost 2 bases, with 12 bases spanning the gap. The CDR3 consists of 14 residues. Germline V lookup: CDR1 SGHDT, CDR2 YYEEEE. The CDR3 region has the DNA TGTGCCAGCAGCTCGTCCAGCGCCCCCTACGAGCAGTACTTC. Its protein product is CASSSSSAPYEQYF.